Each of the 18 T cell receptor beta chains below was sequenced from the same sample in a study of shared clonotypes between healthy human individuals. TCRdb's copy holds only in-frame clones and misses some; the assay was immunoSEQ multiplex PCR. The sample has under 1,100,000 clones, around 75% seen once. Input material: memory CD4+ T cells sorted from blood. This sample's subset: CD45RA-negative fraction. Receptor source: a young man in good health.

This chain joins TRBV4-3 and TRBJ2-6; D is perhaps TRBD2 (6 bases). Germline V gene data show CDR1 as LGHNA and CDR2 as YSLEER. The CDR3 has 17 amino acids. The germline V and J ends were trimmed by 2 bases and 2 bases, with 13 bases remaining between them. The CDR3 here is CASSQFWGVPGANVLTF. CDR3 in DNA: TGCGCCAGCAGCCAATTTTGGGGGGTCCCTGGGGCCAACGTCCTGACTTTC.

The chain is built from TRBV11-2 and TRBJ2-5; D might be TRBD2 (5 bases). The CDR3 covers 16 residues. Germline CDR1 and CDR2: SGHAT and FQNNGV. Between the trimmed V and J ends, which lost 5 bases and 5 bases, there was a span of 21 bases. The CDR3 coding sequence is TGTGCCAGCAGCCTCCCGCTGCCGGGGAGCCAGGAGACCCAGTACTTC. This encodes CASSLPLPGSQETQYF.

By share of the sample, this clone is medium-sized. The chain carries TRBV7-9 and TRBJ2-2, with no clear D. V lost 5 bases, J lost 1 base, and 8 bases lay in between. Germline CDR1 is SEHNR and CDR2 is FQNEAQ (reference sequence). The CDR3 totals 14 residues. CDR3 sequence reads: CASSPSKNTGELFF. DNA of the CDR3: TGTGCCAGCAGCCCTTCGAAGAACACCGGGGAGCTGTTTTTT.

This chain's CDR3 is CASSRGTSGKTYNEQFF. DNA of the CDR3: TGCGCCAGCAGCCGCGGGACTAGCGGTAAAACCTACAATGAGCAGTTCTTC. V usage is TRBV10-1 and J usage is TRBJ2-1; 11 bases agree with TRBD2. CDR3 length: 17 residues. Germline V gene sequence: CDR1 WNHNN, CDR2 SYGVQD (reference sequence). Unmatched junction bases numbered 9, after V lost 6 bases and J lost 2 bases.

This clone was detected a few times. The chain combines TRBV2 with TRBJ1-5; no clear D. Germline CDR1 reads SNHLY; CDR2 reads FYNNEI. This CDR3 is built from 12 residues. The CDR3 protein is CAVGDSNQPQHF. The CDR3 DNA sequence: TGTGCTGTGGGCGATAGCAATCAGCCCCAGCATTTT.

The chain employs TRBV6-1 and TRBJ1-2; D unclear. This CDR3 has 12 residues. The V gene's germline CDR1 is MNHNS and CDR2 SASEGT. The V gene lost 2 bases and the J gene lost 4 bases, with 5 bases spanning the gap. As DNA, the CDR3 is TGTGCCAGCAGTGAACAGCTCTATGGCTACACCTTC. This encodes CASSEQLYGYTF.

The chain combines TRBV30 with TRBJ2-3; 8 bases are shared with TRBD2. V gave up 6 bases and J gave up 5 bases; unmatched junction bases: 10. This CDR3 spans 14 amino acids. CDR1 and CDR2 (germline): GTSNPN, SVGIG (reference sequence). In nucleotides, the CDR3 is TGTGCCTGTACTATATTAGCGGGACTAGATACGCAGTATTTT. The encoded protein is CACTILAGLDTQYF.

The genes are TRBV19 and TRBJ2-7, with 9 nucleotides matching TRBD1. V was pared by 5 bases and J by 3 bases, with 11 bases of the junction left unmatched. The CDR3 consists of 16 residues. Germline CDR1 reads LNHDA; CDR2 reads SQIVND (reference sequence). This chain's CDR3 is CASSPLDRGFLYEQYF. In DNA, the CDR3 is TGTGCCAGTAGTCCCTTAGACAGGGGGTTTCTCTACGAGCAGTACTTC.

This rearrangement joins TRBV2 to TRBJ2-3; D is undetermined. The CDR3 totals 11 residues. Germline V lookup: CDR1 SNHLY, CDR2 FYNNEI. The ends were cut back, 3 bases at V and 2 bases at J, with 0 bases in the middle. The CDR3 spells CASSDTDTQYF. CDR3 nucleotide sequence: TGTGCCAGCAGTGACACAGATACGCAGTATTTT. The complete variable domain, with remaining parts taken from reference TRBV2 and TRBJ2-3, reads EPEVTQTPSHQVTQMGQEVILRCVPISNHLYFYWYRQILGQKVEFLVSFYNNEISEKSEIFDDQFSVERPDGSNFTLKIRSTKLEDSAMYFCASSDTDTQYFGPGTRLTVL.

The chain recombines TRBV11-2 with TRBJ2-3; D may be TRBD1 or TRBD2 (6 bases each). This CDR3 spans 16 amino acids. The germline CDR1 and CDR2 sequences are SGHAT and FQNNGV. The germline V and J ends were trimmed by 3 bases and 2 bases, with 15 bases remaining between them. CDR3: CASSFRGDPNTDTQYF. In DNA, the CDR3 is TGTGCCAGCAGCTTTAGGGGGGATCCTAACACAGATACGCAGTATTTT. Using reference TRBV11-2 and TRBJ2-3 for the parts outside the CDR3, the full variable domain is EAGVAQSPRYKIIEKRQSVAFWCNPISGHATLYWYQQILGQGPKLLIQFQNNGVVDDSQLPKDRFSAERLKGVDSTLKIQPAKLEDSAVYLCASSFRGDPNTDTQYFGPGTRLTVL.

In its sample, this clone was seen once. V and J are TRBV5-1 and TRBJ2-2, with unresolved D. CDR1 is SGHRS, CDR2 YFSETQ, per germline. Trimming stripped 0 bases from V and 3 bases from J, with 6 bases between. This CDR3 contains 14 residues. The CDR3 DNA sequence: TGCGCCAGCAGCTTGGAACCCTACACCGGGGAGCTGTTTTTT. Encoded protein: CASSLEPYTGELFF.

This clone was recorded once. V and J are TRBV5-1 and TRBJ2-3; D not resolved. V lost 4 bases to trimming and J lost 4 bases, with 7 bases between them. The CDR3 sequence is 12 residues long. Germline CDR1 reads SGHRS; CDR2 reads YFSETQ. CDR3 loop: CASSTTSDTQYF. CDR3 DNA sequence: TGCGCCAGCAGCACGACATCAGATACGCAGTATTTT.

This chain uses TRBV12-5 with TRBJ2-5; 8 nucleotides align to TRBD2. Germline CDR1 LGHNT, CDR2 FRNRAP. Unmatched junction bases numbered 4, after V lost 6 bases and J lost 1 base. The CDR3 covers 14 residues. The CDR3 sequence: CASGSGRGQETQYF. CDR3 nucleotide sequence: TGTGCTAGTGGGAGCGGGAGAGGCCAAGAGACCCAGTACTTC. Variable domain in full (rest from reference TRBV12-5 and TRBJ2-5): DARVTQTPRHKVTEMGQEVTMRCQPILGHNTVFWYRQTMMQGLELLAYFRNRAPLDDSGMPKDRFSAEMPDATLATLKIQPSEPRDSAVYFCASGSGRGQETQYFGPGTRLLVL.

V and J are TRBV18 and TRBJ2-2; D is unclear. Germline CDR1 is KGHSH and CDR2 is LQKENI. The V gene lost 0 bases and the J gene lost 3 bases, with 8 bases spanning the gap. CDR3 size: 15 residues. The DNA of the CDR3 is TGTGCCAGCTCACCACCCCTAGTTGACACCGGGGAGCTGTTTTTT. Translated, it gives CASSPPLVDTGELFF.

The chain recombines TRBV5-1 with TRBJ2-1; 7 bases are a match to TRBD1. The germline gives CDR1 SGHRS, CDR2 YFSETQ. The CDR3 sequence is 16 residues long. The V gene end was trimmed by 1 base and the J gene end by 5 bases; junction bases not matched to a gene: 9. CDR3 nucleotides: TGCGCCAGCAGCTTGCTCCTCGGACAGGCCAACAATGAGCAGTTCTTC. It codes for CASSLLLGQANNEQFF.

This clone has just a few counts. The chain links TRBV11-3 to TRBJ2-1; 7 nucleotides align to TRBD1. The CDR3 length is 15 residues. V lost 5 bases, J lost 3 bases, and 7 bases stayed unmatched. Germline lookup yields CDR1 SGHNT and CDR2 YENEEA. CDR3 in DNA: TGTGCCAGCAGCAATTCAGGGGGTTACTACAATGAGCAGTTCTTC. Its translation is CASSNSGGYYNEQFF. Complete variable domain (other parts from reference TRBV11-3 and TRBJ2-1): EAGVVQSPRYKIIEKKQPVAFWCNPISGHNTLYWYLQNLGQGPELLIRYENEEAVDDSQLPKDRFSAERLKGVDSTLKIQPAELGDSAVYLCASSNSGGYYNEQFFGPGTRLTVL.

The chain employs TRBV2 and TRBJ1-6; TRBD1 matches 7 bases. The length of the CDR3 is 13 residues. With V trimmed by 7 bases and J by 8 bases, 5 bases remained unmatched. Germline assignment: CDR1 SNHLY and CDR2 FYNNEI. The CDR3 nucleotides are TGTGCCAGCAAATCCCAGGGGGATTCACCCCTCCACTTT. Translation: CASKSQGDSPLHF.

The chain links TRBV5-1 to TRBJ2-6; D may match TRBD1 or TRBD2 (5 bases each). CDR1 is SGHRS and CDR2 is YFSETQ in the germline V gene. The V gene lost 1 base and the J gene lost 3 bases, with 17 bases spanning the gap. The CDR3 runs to 18 residues. The CDR3 is CASSLSGRRGSGANVLTF. Here the CDR3 DNA reads TGCGCCAGCAGCTTGTCGGGACGAAGGGGAAGTGGGGCCAACGTCCTGACTTTC.